This is a list of T cell receptor beta chains from one sample in a study of sequential checkpoint blockade in melanoma. Data came from immunoSEQ multiplex PCR; TCRdb stores just in-frame clones and leaves some out. This table holds about 12,000 clones, 20% to 30% found once. The sequencing here drew on tumor tissue (inferred from file names), taken from a patient given nivolumab and ipilimumab in sequence. Source of these receptors: a human donor with melanoma. Both conserved end residues are part of each CDR3. Clone size is not always given. Where it is, it says once, few, many or a class for expanded clones.

clone size	V gene	J gene	CDR3 protein
NA	TRBV19	TRBJ1-1	CASSIGKNTEAFF
NA	TRBV15	TRBJ2-5	CATSRDLSRGRETQYF
NA	TRBV6-8	TRBJ1-1	CASSDPPDVPNTEAFF
few	TRBV2	TRBJ1-2	CASSEDLYTEGYTF
NA	TRBV28	TRBJ2-1	CATATPYNEQFF
NA	TRBV18	TRBJ2-1	CASSKLPAYNEQFF
NA	TRBV6-8	TRBJ1-3	CASNLDSSGNTIYF
NA	TRBV29-1	TRBJ2-5	CSVEIVGETQYF
few	TRBV12-5	TRBJ2-1	CASSGQSSYNEQFF
NA	TRBV11-3	TRBJ1-4	CASSSVRTGLAEKLFF
NA	TRBV6-8	TRBJ1-1	CASSYHRLTGITEAFF
NA	TRBV6-7	TRBJ2-3	CASTQDRGPDTQYF
NA	TRBV19	TRBJ1-1	CASSPRWGAGTEAFF
NA	TRBV29-1	TRBJ2-7	CSVEDPSGTYEQYF
NA	TRBV15	TRBJ2-7	CATSREGGSYEQYF
few	TRBV30	TRBJ1-5	CAPSEGTNQPQHF
NA	TRBV7-6	TRBJ2-5	CASSLYRVMETQYF
NA	TRBV5-1	TRBJ1-3	CASSLDREQGYTIYF
once	TRBV30	TRBJ1-6	CAWSVWWLGRNSPLHF
NA	TRBV12-5	TRBJ1-1	CASGLVTGPVMNTEAFF
few	TRBV5-1	TRBJ2-1	CASSVGLAESNEQFF
few	TRBV28	TRBJ1-4	CASSRYLQGLGEKLFF
NA	TRBV9	TRBJ1-2	CASREGQSNYGYTF
few	TRBV9	TRBJ2-2	CASADIPGTGELFF
few	TRBV7-6	TRBJ1-5	CAPLGQGKGQPQHF
NA	TRBV28	TRBJ1-2	CASSLWGQGFRDYGYTF
many	TRBV11-3	TRBJ1-2	CASSTMGGATYYYGYTF
NA	TRBV5-1	TRBJ2-5	CASSPTGGWQETQYF
NA	TRBV7-6	TRBJ1-1	CASSLGEGLSTEAFF
NA	TRBV10-3	TRBJ1-3	CAISGDREVGNTIYF
few	TRBV11-3	TRBJ2-6	CASSLWILFSGANVLTF
few	TRBV5-1	TRBJ1-4	CASSKGQQNEKLFF
NA	TRBV29-1	TRBJ2-3	CSAVGLAGGDTQYF
NA	TRBV14	TRBJ1-3	CASSQALSGSGNTIYF
few	TRBV11-3	TRBJ1-2	CASSLRLLTGAGRNYGYTF
NA	TRBV4-1	TRBJ2-1	CASSQARGGLETYNEQFF
NA	TRBV5-1	TRBJ2-2	CASSLTIRQGDTGELFF
few	TRBV11-3	TRBJ2-3	CASSFPCCTDTQYF
medium-sized	TRBV11-3	TRBJ2-3	CASSFGQGAGDTQYF
once	TRBV18	TRBJ2-5	CASSPRRPTLTYQETQYF
few	TRBV11-3	TRBJ1-2	CASSPGGGQGYGYTF
NA	TRBV28	TRBJ1-1	CASSLWYTEAFF
NA	TRBV11-3	TRBJ2-1	CASSWTLELYNEQFF
few	TRBV11-3	TRBJ1-3	CASSLWVSGNTIYF
NA	TRBV19	TRBJ2-1	CASHIGGYNEQFF
NA	TRBV10-3	TRBJ2-1	CAISAEASSYNEQFF
NA	TRBV7-2	TRBJ1-3	CASSRDPINSGNTIYF
NA	TRBV10-2	TRBJ2-3	CASSGLSTVYSTDTQYF
NA	TRBV11-3	TRBJ2-3	CASSLVVSADRDTQYF